The 25 T cell receptor beta chains reported below all come from one sample, sequenced in a study of shared T cell receptors in the human thymus. Assay: immunoSEQ multiplex PCR; the TCRdb copy retains only in-frame clones and omits some. The table lists some 640,000 clones, around 87% of them singletons. The same data also went into a second study, on human thymus T cells.

The material sequenced was thymocytes. The receptor source for this set is a boy in the first two years of life with a congenital heart defect.

The rearrangement joins TRBV20-1 to TRBJ1-2, with TRBD1 as a possible D gene (6 bases). The V gene's germline CDR1 is DFQATT and CDR2 SNEGSKA (reference sequence). V shed 5 bases and J shed 4 bases, with 8 bases lying between them. The CDR3 is 11 residues long. For the CDR3, the DNA is TGCAGTGCTCGGACAGCCTATGGCTACACCTTC. Encoded protein: CSARTAYGYTF.

The genes are TRBV5-1 and TRBJ2-6; D is ambiguous. In germline, CDR1 is SGHRS, CDR2 YFSETQ. V was trimmed by 2 bases and J by 0 bases, leaving 12 bases between them. The CDR3 contains 17 residues. CDR3 protein: CASSFISPPSGANVLTF. The CDR3, as DNA: TGCGCCAGCAGCTTTATTAGCCCCCCCTCTGGGGCCAACGTCCTGACTTTC.

The genes are TRBV28 and TRBJ2-7; D is possibly TRBD2 (5 bases). CDR1 is MDHEN, CDR2 SYDVKM, per germline. Trimming shortened V by 7 bases and J by 2 bases, and 15 bases separated the two germline ends. The CDR3 is 14 residues long. DNA of the CDR3: TGTGCCAGCAAATCCGGGAAGCTTACCTACGAGCAGTACTTC. Encoded protein: CASKSGKLTYEQYF. The complete variable domain, with remaining parts taken from reference TRBV28 and TRBJ2-7, reads DVKVTQSSRYLVKRTGEKVFLECVQDMDHENMFWYRQDPGLGLRLIYFSYDVKMKEKGDIPEGYSVSREKKERFSLILESASTNQTSMYLCASKSGKLTYEQYFGPGTRLTVT.

The rearrangement uses TRBV18 and TRBJ2-7; 10 nucleotides align to TRBD1. Trimming took 5 bases from V and 5 from J; bases not matched to a gene: 9. This CDR3 is 15 amino acids long. CDR1 is KGHSH and CDR2 is LQKENI in the germline V gene. Here the CDR3 reads CASSLHGTGEHEQYF. The DNA of the CDR3 is TGTGCCAGCTCATTACACGGGACAGGGGAGCACGAGCAGTACTTC. The complete variable domain, with remaining parts taken from reference TRBV18 and TRBJ2-7, reads NAGVMQNPRHLVRRRGQEARLRCSPMKGHSHVYWYRQLPEEGLKFMVYLQKENIIDESGMPKERFSAEFPKEGPSILRIQQVVRGDSAAYFCASSLHGTGEHEQYFGPGTRLTVT.

J is TRBJ2-1 and V is TRBV15, with D possibly being TRBD1 (5 bases). Germline lookup yields CDR1 LNHNV and CDR2 YYDKDF (reference sequence). Trimming left V 0 bases short and J 0 bases short, with 12 bases between. The CDR3 loop spans 17 amino acids. The CDR3 nucleotides are TGTGCCACCAGCAGAGATGGTGGGGCGAGCTCCTACAATGAGCAGTTCTTC. This gives the protein CATSRDGGASSYNEQFF.

This chain uses TRBV4-3 with TRBJ1-1; a possible D gene is TRBD1 (6 bases). This CDR3 has 18 residues. Germline V CDR1 and CDR2: LGHNA, YSLEER. Trimming removed 1 base from V and 3 bases from J, with 21 bases in between. The CDR3 is CASSQVFRWDNTHTEAFF. Written as DNA, the CDR3 is TGCGCCAGCAGCCAAGTATTCCGATGGGACAACACCCACACTGAAGCTTTCTTT.

CDR3 in DNA: TGCGCCAGCAGCCAAGATGGAGGCAATTACAATGAGCAGTTCTTC. It encodes CASSQDGGNYNEQFF. V usage is TRBV4-3 and J usage is TRBJ2-1; weak D call: TRBD2 (5 bases). V lost 0 bases and J 4 bases, leaving 10 bases between the germline ends. Germline CDR1 and CDR2: LGHNA and YSLEER. This CDR3 region has 15 residues.

Regarding this clone: The sample has other DNA sequences that encode this CDR3 too. The V and J genes are TRBV27 and TRBJ2-7, with 11 nucleotides matching TRBD2. The J segment lost 3 bases and the V segment lost 5 bases, leaving 3 bases of the junction unmatched. The CDR3 spans 14 residues. Germline V gives CDR1 MNHEY, CDR2 SMNVEV (reference sequence). DNA of the CDR3: TGTGCCAGCAGTCTACTAGCGGGAGACTACGAGCAGTACTTC. Amino acids: CASSLLAGDYEQYF.

The CDR3 loop reads CASAPHEQFF. The CDR3 region has the DNA TGTGCTAGTGCCCCTCATGAGCAGTTCTTC. The V and J genes are TRBV12-5 and TRBJ2-1; D is undetermined. Germline lookup yields CDR1 LGHNT and CDR2 FRNRAP. The CDR3 totals 10 residues. Trimming shortened V by 7 bases and J by 8 bases, and 6 bases separated the two germline ends.

The chain combines TRBV7-9 with TRBJ2-7; a weak D match, TRBD1 (5 bases). The ends were cut back, 2 bases at V and 5 bases at J, with 10 bases in the middle. The CDR3 loop spans 13 amino acids. Looked up from germline, CDR1 is SEHNR and CDR2 is FQNEAQ (reference sequence). CDR3 bases: TGTGCCAGCAGCTTACCAGGGTCCAACGAGCAGTACTTC. Translated, it gives CASSLPGSNEQYF.

The V and J genes are TRBV4-2 and TRBJ2-3, with D possibly TRBD1 on 5 matching bases. Trimming cost V 1 base and J 1 base, with 15 bases left between them. Germline lookup yields CDR1 LGHNA and CDR2 YNFKEQ. The CDR3 is 17 residues long. The CDR3 DNA is TGTGCCAGCAGCCAAGGTGGGTTGGACACCCGCACAGATACGCAGTATTTT. Translating it yields CASSQGGLDTRTDTQYF.

J is TRBJ1-3 and V is TRBV7-9; 7 nucleotides agree with TRBD1. V gave up 6 bases and J gave up 5 bases; unmatched junction bases: 7. The germline V gene has CDR1 SEHNR and CDR2 FQNEAQ (reference sequence). The CDR3 loop spans 14 amino acids. CDR3 region: CASRKRDSRNTIYF. CDR3 sequence (DNA): TGTGCCAGCAGGAAACGGGACAGCAGAAACACCATATATTTT.

The chain combines TRBV4-1 with TRBJ2-7; 7 bases map to TRBD1. CDR1 is MGHRA and CDR2 is YSYEKL in the germline V gene. The CDR3 length is 16 residues. Trimming removed 2 bases from V and 0 bases from J; junction bases left unmatched: 7. Written as DNA, the CDR3 is TGCGCCAGCAGCCAATCCCCCGGGACAGACTCCTACGAGCAGTACTTC. This gives the protein CASSQSPGTDSYEQYF.

The rearrangement uses TRBV2 and TRBJ2-7; 10 bases are shared with TRBD1. This CDR3 spans 13 amino acids. Germline CDR1 and CDR2: SNHLY and FYNNEI. V lost 6 bases to trimming and J lost 3 bases; unmatched junction nucleotides: 2. The CDR3 loop is CASRRTGGYEQYF. For the CDR3, the DNA is TGTGCCAGCAGACGGACAGGGGGCTACGAGCAGTACTTC.

This chain links TRBV6-5 with TRBJ2-7; D is unclear. CDR3 length: 15 residues. The germline gives CDR1 MNHEY, CDR2 SVGAGI. V was trimmed by 0 bases and J by 2 bases, leaving 11 bases between them. This CDR3 reads CASSYSKPGPYEQYF. The CDR3 DNA sequence: TGTGCCAGCAGTTACTCGAAACCAGGCCCCTACGAGCAGTACTTC.

This chain links TRBV4-2 with TRBJ2-1; 11 nucleotides match TRBD2. CDR1 and CDR2 (germline): LGHNA, YNFKEQ. The CDR3 is 24 residues long. The J segment lost 12 bases and the V segment lost 0 bases, leaving 34 bases of the junction unmatched. The CDR3: CASSQDCGGGDGHPPVAGGPVQFF. For the CDR3, the DNA is TGTGCCAGCAGCCAAGATTGTGGTGGCGGAGACGGCCACCCACCAGTAGCGGGAGGGCCGGTGCAGTTCTTC.

J is TRBJ2-2 and V is TRBV5-4, with 9 bases fitting TRBD1. V shed 4 bases, J shed 7 bases, and the junction held 11 bases outside the gene matches. From germline, CDR1 is SGHNT and CDR2 YYREEE (reference sequence). The CDR3 is 16 amino acids. In DNA, the CDR3 is TGTGCCAGCAGCCTGGCGGCGGGACAGGGCGGCGGGGAGCTGTTTTTT. Protein product: CASSLAAGQGGGELFF.

This clone has just a few counts. The genes are TRBV28 and TRBJ1-2; 10 bases agree with TRBD1. Germline trimming cut 6 bases from V and 3 bases from J; bases unmatched to any gene: 10. Germline CDR1 MDHEN, CDR2 SYDVKM. This CDR3 has 16 amino acids. The CDR3 DNA reads as TGTGCCAGCAGCTGTGACCGGGACAGGGGACACTATGGCTACACCTTC. Translating gives CASSCDRDRGHYGYTF.

The count of this clone is one. One end of the junction is discordant with germline, which a read error may explain. This sample also contains other DNA sequences that code for the same CDR3. The rearrangement links TRBV5-6 to TRBJ1-6; 8 nucleotides match TRBD1. Germline V lookup: CDR1 SGHDT, CDR2 YYEEEE. This CDR3 has 15 residues. Here the CDR3 DNA reads TGTGCCAGCAGCACCCCAGGGGGCCTAAATTCCCCCCTCCACTTT. Translating it yields CASSTPGGLNSPLHF.

The rearrangement uses TRBV4-1 and TRBJ1-4; TRBD1 might be the D (6 bases). This CDR3 region has 15 residues. Germline CDR1 and CDR2: MGHRA and YSYEKL. Trimming shortened V by 2 bases and J by 1 base, and 8 bases separated the two germline ends. The DNA for the CDR3 is TGCGCCAGCAGCCAACAACAGGGAACTAATGAAAAACTGTTTTTT. Translation gives CASSQQQGTNEKLFF.

The V and J genes are TRBV27 and TRBJ2-7; D is perhaps TRBD2 (5 bases). The CDR3 is 15 amino acids. Germline assignment: CDR1 MNHEY and CDR2 SMNVEV (reference sequence). Deletions cut 5 bases from V and 2 bases from J, with 16 bases between. DNA of the CDR3: TGTGCCAGCAGTACAAGAGCGGAACCCCCCTACGAGCAGTACTTC. As protein: CASSTRAEPPYEQYF.

The chain carries TRBV5-1 and TRBJ2-1, with a tentative D call TRBD2 (6 bases). The germline V gene has CDR1 SGHRS and CDR2 YFSETQ. V dropped 1 base and J dropped 9 bases, with 11 bases sitting between them. The CDR3 has 13 residues. CDR3: CASSLRELGEQFF. DNA for the CDR3: TGCGCCAGCAGCTTGCGGGAGTTAGGTGAGCAGTTCTTC. Complete variable domain (other parts from reference TRBV5-1 and TRBJ2-1): KAGVTQTPRYLIKTRGQQVTLSCSPISGHRSVSWYQQTPGQGLQFLFEYFSETQRNKGNFPGRFSGRQFSNSRSEMNVSTLELGDSALYLCASSLRELGEQFFGPGTRLTVL.

The chain couples TRBV25-1 to TRBJ1-1; maybe TRBD1 (5 bases). CDR1 MGHDK and CDR2 SYGVNS come from the germline V gene. The ends were cut back, 1 base at V and 11 bases at J, with 11 bases in the middle. The CDR3 is made up of 12 amino acids. This CDR3 is CASSELEGVAFF. CDR3 nucleotide sequence: TGTGCCAGCAGTGAATTGGAAGGGGTTGCTTTCTTT.

The chain joins TRBV13 to TRBJ2-2, with 7 bases aligning to TRBD1. The CDR3 has 17 amino acids. Unmatched junction bases numbered 10, after V lost 6 bases and J lost 0 bases. CDR1 and CDR2 (germline): PRHDT, FYEKMQ (reference sequence). CDR3 sequence (DNA): TGTGCCAGCAGGGACCGGGACAGCCACCCGAACACCGGGGAGCTGTTTTTT. Its protein is CASRDRDSHPNTGELFF.

The chain couples TRBV6-5 to TRBJ2-5; TRBD2 is a possible D gene (6 bases). Germline CDR1 MNHEY, CDR2 SVGAGI. The CDR3 is 16 amino acids. Trimming stripped 0 bases from V and 4 bases from J, with 15 bases between. Here the CDR3 DNA reads TGTGCCAGCAGTTACTCGAGTGGGGCGGGAACAGAGACCCAGTACTTC. As protein: CASSYSSGAGTETQYF.